The 10 T cell receptor beta chains reported below all come from one sample, sequenced in a study of cytomegalovirus exposure and HLA in healthy donors. Primers for the PCR totalled 60 Vbeta and 13 Jbeta. Only in-frame clones appear in the TCRdb table, and some are missing; sequencing was by immunoSEQ multiplex PCR. The sample consists of roughly 230,000 clones, around 90% of them appearing once. Sequenced: PBMCs. These receptors originate from a girl aged 2 to 9 in good health and CMV-seronegative.

This rearrangement joins TRBV10-2 to TRBJ2-3; 8 bases align to TRBD2. The CDR3 loop spans 15 amino acids. CDR1 WSHSY and CDR2 SAAADI come from the germline V gene. V trimming: 4 bases; J trimming: 3 bases; junction bases outside the gene matches: 6. The chain's CDR3 is CASSASGSRTDTQYF. The CDR3 bases are TGCGCCAGCAGTGCTAGCGGGTCGAGGACAGATACGCAGTATTTT.

CDR3 region: CASSVLLGTVNTGELFF. The CDR3 DNA is TGTGCCAGCAGCGTACTTCTGGGGACAGTGAACACCGGGGAGCTGTTTTTT. V usage is TRBV9 and J usage is TRBJ2-2; the match to TRBD1 covers 7 bases. The ends lost 1 base at V and 1 base at J; junction bases unmatched: 7. The germline V gene has CDR1 SGDLS and CDR2 YYNGEE. The CDR3 loop spans 17 amino acids.

This chain uses TRBV10-2 with TRBJ1-5; possible D gene TRBD1, 5 bases. With 3 bases removed from V and 2 bases from J, the gap between germline ends came to 11 bases. The CDR3 totals 15 residues. Germline values: CDR1 WSHSY, CDR2 SAAADI. This CDR3 is CASSEKNRRNQPQHF. The CDR3 DNA follows: TGCGCCAGCAGTGAAAAAAACAGGCGCAATCAGCCCCAGCATTTT.

This chain uses TRBV30 with TRBJ2-5; 8 bases are a match to TRBD1. Per germline, CDR1 GTSNPN and CDR2 SVGIG (reference sequence). This CDR3 is 15 amino acids long. The V segment lost 4 bases and the J segment 2 bases; nucleotides outside the gene matches: 9. The CDR3 coding sequence is TGTGCCTGGAATCGACAGGGGACGTTACAAGAGACCCAGTACTTC. Translating gives CAWNRQGTLQETQYF.

V usage is TRBV6-5 and J usage is TRBJ2-7; 9 bases fit TRBD1. CDR1 and CDR2 from the germline V gene are MNHEY and SVGAGI. The CDR3 covers 14 residues. V was pared by 2 bases and J by 3 bases, with 2 bases of the junction left unmatched. CDR3 in DNA: TGTGCCAGCAGTTACGGGACAGGGAACTACGAGCAGTACTTC. This encodes CASSYGTGNYEQYF.

The chain uses TRBV4-1 and TRBJ2-5; 8 bases are shared with TRBD2. The end of the DNA fits TRBJ2-7 better, so the J call may be wrong. The CDR3 has 20 residues. Germline-derived CDR1 and CDR2 are MGHRA and YSYEKL. CDR3 in DNA: TGCGCCAGCAGCCAAGATTGGACCCCGTTGGGCGGGGGGTACTCCTACGAGCAGTACTTC. Encoded protein: CASSQDWTPLGGGYSYEQYF.

The V gene is TRBV6-6, the J gene TRBJ1-5, with TRBD1 matching 8 bases. Germline V gene sequence: CDR1 MNHNY, CDR2 SVGAGI (reference sequence). The CDR3 runs 16 residues. V dropped 2 bases and J dropped 3; count of bases not matched to a gene: 6. Here the CDR3 reads CASSYQGQGNNQPQHF. CDR3 coding DNA: TGTGCCAGCAGTTACCAAGGACAGGGCAACAATCAGCCCCAGCATTTT.

The V and J genes are TRBV7-2 and TRBJ2-1, with TRBD2 matching over 9 bases. With 4 bases clipped from V and 4 bases from J, the junction kept 11 bases outside the gene matches. Looked up from germline, CDR1 is SGHTA and CDR2 is FQGNSA. This CDR3 is 17 amino acids long. CDR3 sequence (DNA): TGTGCCAGCAGCTCACGAGGGCTAGCGGGGAGTTACAATGAGCAGTTCTTC. This sequence encodes CASSSRGLAGSYNEQFF.

The chain uses TRBV5-1 and TRBJ2-7; D may be TRBD1 (5 bases). V lost 7 bases and J lost 1, with 12 bases in between. The CDR3 consists of 13 residues. Germline assignment: CDR1 SGHRS and CDR2 YFSETQ. CDR3 bases: TGCGCCAGCGGGCCAGGGAATTCCTACGAGCAGTACTTC. Protein: CASGPGNSYEQYF.

The chain is built from TRBV5-6 and TRBJ1-5, with D perhaps matching TRBD1 (5 bases). CDR3 length: 14 residues. Germline loops: CDR1 SGHDT, CDR2 YYEEEE. Trimming shortened V by 4 bases and J by 7 bases, and 15 bases separated the two germline ends. The CDR3 DNA follows: TGTGCCAGCAGCCTAGACAGAACGGACCAGCCCCAGCATTTT. Translated, it gives CASSLDRTDQPQHF.